This T cell receptor (beta chain) was sequenced during a study of blood T cell repertoires in COVID-19. Across the study: Acute-phase and convalescent COVID-19 samples originated in the United States, Italy and Spain. Sources were T cells, B-cell-depleted T cells, or PBMCs; the material itself was cDNA or gDNA.

Recruited during active infection, patients (from Seattle) were subsequently followed longitudinally. The authors' processing: Reference gene primers were amplified, and this amplification served to estimate nucleated cell counts. TCRdb keeps only in-frame clones here, not all; method: immunoSEQ multiplex PCR. V and J calls and clone size are given by that table; D and trimming were obtained from the DNA. The top ten clones hold approximately 9.4% of a sample with 310,000 or so clones, about 87% of them seen once. With V trimmed by 0 bases and J by 5 bases, 5 bases remained unmatched. Germline assignment: CDR1 SGHRS and CDR2 YFSETQ. The length of the CDR3 is 15 residues.

The sequence was collected from a man aged 30 to 39 with COVID-19, enrolled during active disease. The genes are TRBV5-1 and TRBJ2-1; TRBD2 agrees at 7 bases. Input material: peripheral blood. CDR3 amino acids: CASSLVAGDHNEQFF. The CDR3 DNA is TGCGCCAGCAGCTTGGTGGCGGGGGACCACAATGAGCAGTTCTTC.